This T cell receptor beta chain comes out of a study of shared clonotypes between healthy human individuals. About the research overall: Aged between 18 and 49, the donors were a couple of women and three men. CD4 naive cells filled three plates per donor, CD4 memory three, CD8 naive two and CD8 memory one.

Only in-frame clones appear in the TCRdb table, and some are missing; sequencing was by immunoSEQ multiplex PCR. The sample shows a few million clones, approximately 92% of them seen only once. The study, taken as a whole, reports: Non-shared clonotypes had lower generation probabilities than clonotypes shared by all four sorted-subset donors. Clonotype sharing among donors was thought likely to change with sequencing depth.

The germline V gene has CDR1 SNHLY and CDR2 FYNNEI. The V and J ends lost 8 bases and 2 bases respectively, with 28 bases between them. The length of the CDR3 is 19 residues. Naive CD8 cells were CD45RO-negative, positively selected for CCR7, excluding terminally differentiated effector memory CD45RA+ cells. This clone has a single count. No antigen is known for it. Sequencing was performed on naive CD8+ T cells from PBMCs. The source of this sequence is a man younger than 30 in good health. Some clones in this sample may be carry-over from other donors' samples. This rearrangement joins TRBV2 to TRBJ2-1, with D tentatively TRBD1 (7 bases). Written as DNA, the CDR3 is TGTGCCAGCTTAGGAACACCTCCAGGGGGGAAATCCCCCTACAATGAGCAGTTCTTC. It is translated as CASLGTPPGGKSPYNEQFF. The whole variable domain, filled in from reference TRBV2 and TRBJ2-1, reads EPEVTQTPSHQVTQMGQEVILRCVPISNHLYFYWYRQILGQKVEFLVSFYNNEISEKSEIFDDQFSVERPDGSNFTLKIRSTKLEDSAMYFCASLGTPPGGKSPYNEQFFGPGTRLTVL.